The sequence of this TCR beta chain was determined in a study of cytomegalovirus exposure and HLA in healthy donors (dated by TCRdb to about 2017). Regarding the study in general: In an earlier analysis of 587 of the donors, roughly 300 Gb of sequence data and 100 million or so unique TCR beta sequences from about 179 million T cells were reported. Roughly 290 gigabases of sequencing data and roughly 81 million unique TCR sequences made up an early release that covered under 750 HLA-typed donors. Of the roughly 430 genotyped donors, over 70% fell in the genetic ancestry cluster associated with self-reported Caucasian donors. The study aimed to test whether signatures of past pathogen exposure could be identified by cataloging public T cell receptors. The study used immunosequencing to profile the T cell repertoires of more than 650 subjects and linked those repertoires to cytomegalovirus serostatus. In addition to the first cohort of approximately 650 subjects, a separate validation cohort of 130 or so different subjects was used. High-throughput TCR immunosequencing, statistical association of individual TCRs with disease status, and machine learning were combined to predict cytomegalovirus infection status. A later analysis re-analyzed previously published TCR beta repertoires from 650 to 800 donors and added high-resolution HLA genotyping to study TCR occurrence patterns. The later analysis used no new phenotypic data to find candidate immune exposures, relying instead on TCR beta sequences and their occurrence across donors. An earlier analysis of around 640 of the donors used high-throughput TCR beta sequencing to judge whether each TCR beta V gene segment behaved as functional or pseudogenic. Donor age, sex, ethnicity and CMV serostatus were compiled together with the repertoire data. A later genetic analysis took genome-wide SNP genotypes for about 65% of the roughly 670 donors and used that subset as a discovery cohort. All discovery cohort repertoires had been generated using a single sequencing platform. Both class I and class II loci were covered by HLA typing, at four-digit resolution. Typing coverage varied by locus: roughly 620-630 donors for A, B, C, DRB1 and DQB1; approximately 520 for DQA1; some 610 for DPA1; around 450 for DPB1. Roughly 5 DR-DQ haplotypes were handled as single units for association and clustering, since linkage in the cohort was strong. Among some 400 genotyped donors of the cohort, an average of about 240,000 unique TCR beta nucleotide sequences were sequenced per donor, around 18% of them non-productive.

The library was obtained by the immunoSEQ multiplex PCR assay. The multiplex PCR relied on a mix of 60 forward primers for TCR Vbeta segments and 13 reverse primers for TCR Jbeta segments. A multiplex PCR assay on genomic DNA amplified the CDR3 region of rearranged TCR beta genes. The amplified TCR beta libraries were sequenced on the Illumina HiSeq System as 87-base-pair reads. Per the original workflow: Across the 670 or so repertoires, a later analysis counted approximately 75 million unique TCR beta chains, 9 million to 14 million of which were shared by at least two donors. To remove PCR and sequencing errors, raw reads were error-corrected and collapsed into unique sequences using a nearest-neighbor algorithm that merged closely related sequences. Alignment of CDR3 sequences to IMGT reference sequences was used to assign V, D and J gene segments. For a sequence to be retained, a match of at least six nucleotides was required to both a V gene segment and a J gene segment. Rearrangements were classified as productive when the CDR3 lacked stop codons and remained in frame with V and J, and all other rearrangements were classified as non-productive. Following IMGT convention, CDR3 was defined as the stretch from the second conserved V-encoded cysteine up to the conserved J-encoded phenylalanine. The earlier analysis of more than 450 of the donors excluded sequences that lacked an unambiguous match to a single V gene segment. In an earlier analysis of approximately 550 of the donors, V segments were called functional above 56.7% productive rearrangements and were called segregating when the between-donor standard deviation exceeded 5%. To diagnose cytomegalovirus status from the catalog of TCR beta chain sequences, a statistical classification framework was built. V and J gene assignment, in a later analysis, came from comparing TCR nucleotide sequences with IMGT/GENE-DB human TR gene sequences. In a later analysis, CDR3 sequences and most-parsimonious VDJ recombination scenarios were assigned using the TCRdist pipeline. In a later analysis, every TCR beta chain was defined by the combination of its CDR3 amino acid sequence and its V-gene family, and reads without a unique V-gene family were dropped. A later analysis removed several hundred highly shared, low-generation-probability nucleotide sequences to deal with suspected cross-contamination and a sequencing artifact. A later analysis calculated a clonal expansion index for each public chain from normalized within-repertoire ranks of inferred template counts. In a later analysis, generation probabilities were computed with a VDJ recombination model fitted to out-of-frame rearrangements, and the resulting probabilities were checked against IGoR. Hypergeometric tests were used in a later analysis to score TCR-TCR, TCR-HLA and TCR-CMV co-occurrence, with a repertoire-size bias correction applied to the TCR pairs. In a later analysis, false discovery rates were estimated by permuting HLA or CMV assignments 20 times. A later analysis grouped co-occurring TCRs with DBSCAN, adding TCRdist sequence similarity when clustering within HLA-allele-positive subsets. Repertoires with fewer than 30,000 or more than 120,000 public chains, plus five repertoires with anomalous nucleotide sharing, were excluded from co-occurrence clustering. The source is immuneACCESS, and TCRdb retained only in-frame sequences with V and J called. Part of the clones is not carried over; for the studies checked, unresolved V genes explain less than half of this, and the remainder is unexplained. V and J calls and clone size follow that table, whereas D and trimming were derived from the DNA. The sample data list roughly 170,000 clones, and around four fifths of these were observed just once. The top ten clones comprise approximately 1.5% of the sample.

The V end gives up 3 bases and the J end 2 bases, leaving 7 bases in the junction not matched to a gene. The CDR3 goes from the cysteine to the phenylalanine over 15 residues. Only the CDR3 DNA is retained, 45 bases long and in frame from the first base. CDR1 and CDR2, looked up from the germline V gene (reference sequence), are SGHKS and YYEKEE. Of note for this clone: The target of this receptor is not known. The sample holds no much larger clone one base away, and base qualities are not on file.

The cohort consisted of 650 to 850 healthy bone marrow donors. Cohort members were all nominally healthy when sampled, although unrecorded immune exposures were likely present. The donor was CMV seropositive and was included in the group of approximately 310 seropositive cohort members. A peripheral blood sample was provided by each donor, and peripheral blood mononuclear cells were used for TCR beta sequencing. Genomic DNA extraction from the blood cell samples was performed with the Qiagen DNeasy Blood Extraction Kit. Results the study describes overall, beyond this receptor: In a later analysis, HLA-associated TCR beta chains showed more clonal expansion and lower generation probabilities than non-associated chains that were equally common. In an earlier analysis of 587 of the donors, most TCR beta V segments appeared in productive rearrangements about 90% or about 30% of the time, broadly matching IMGT annotations. A group of highly shared sequence variants was considered likely to be a technical artifact of the sequencing pipeline. A later genetic analysis reported fewer N-insertions in productive TCRs among donors in an Asian-associated ancestry cluster than the roughly 620-donor mean. Specific HLA alleles were associated with around 18,000 TCR beta sequences at a false discovery rate of 0.05 in a later analysis. Linkage disequilibrium might explain the correlated functional status among segregating V segments, but an unknown experimental factor could not be ruled out. According to a later analysis, most CMV-associated TCR beta chains appeared to be HLA-restricted, and the HLA associations seemed to be driven largely by CMV exposure. A later genetic analysis associated a missense DCLRE1C variant with V-gene and J-gene trimming of TCR beta chains, and an independent cohort replicated the association. According to the authors, the approach could potentially be generalized to other disease states and immunological phenotypes. According to a later analysis, parvovirus B19, influenza, CMV and Epstein-Barr virus appeared linked to several top co-occurrence clusters. Because counts were too low, seventeen rarely observed V segments, including chromosome 9 orphons, were excluded from the earlier analysis of around 590 of the donors. Cytomegalovirus status was reported to be diagnosed by the classifier with high specificity and sensitivity in both the original and validation cohorts. Presence/absence analyses assumed roughly uniform sequencing depth across donors, an assumption that may not hold. Some IMGT-functional V segments, including TRBV6-2 and TRBV6-3, could not be distinguished by the 87-base-pair reads and were therefore excluded. A further reported finding was that TCR beta sequences accurately predicted the HLA-A and HLA-B alleles for most subjects in the first cohort. CMV serostatus was the only immune exposure information available for the cohort. A total of 150 to 200 TCR beta chains were listed by the study as associated with cytomegalovirus. Because some donors lacked HLA typing at each locus, the association tests relied only on the typed subset. Three of the identified cytomegalovirus-associated TCR beta chains were confirmed in vitro to be specific for cytomegalovirus antigens. In a later analysis, the rate of TCR association differed among HLA loci, with DRB1 alleles having the most associated TCRs and HLA-C alleles having the fewest. Most TCR sequences were seen in very few donors, while some public TCRs were found in many individuals. Assigning TCR associations to individual alleles was difficult when HLA alleles, especially DR and DQ, strongly co-occurred. Only TCR beta chains were sequenced in this cohort, and the absence of alpha or paired-chain data limited detectable features.

The sequencing sample was made of PBMCs. The chain employs TRBV5-5 and TRBJ1-2, and 7 junctional nucleotides match TRBD1. The origin of this receptor is a woman in her twenties or thirties in good health and CMV-seropositive. The DNA is as follows: TGTGCCAGCAGCTGGCAAACAGGGGTGAACTATGGCTACACCTTC. It is translated as CASSWQTGVNYGYTF.